The TCR beta chain under discussion was sequenced for a study of esophageal squamous cell carcinoma under preoperative chemotherapy. One entry per CDR3 protein, called by TCRdb with MiXCR from the PCR reads. The sample has fewer than 20,000 distinct CDR3 sequences, about half seen once. A remark on this clonotype: Its matching antigen is unknown.

Per germline, CDR1 DFQATT and CDR2 SNEGSKA (reference sequence). V shed 2 bases, J shed 5 bases, and the junction held 10 bases outside the gene matches. The CDR3 has 15 amino acids. Study-wide results and limits: Tumor-infiltrating lymphocytes showed no significant post-chemotherapy TCR diversity increase, unlike peripheral T cells. Post-treatment tumor-infiltrating lymphocytes appeared partly derived from peripheral T cells migrating into the tumor.

Indicated time point: after preoperative PTX-NDP chemotherapy. The receptor was derived from a human donor with esophageal squamous cell carcinoma. The donor label of this sample is uncertain. This rearrangement joins TRBV20-1 to TRBJ2-5; 8 nucleotides align to TRBD2. Sampling took place from a patient given preoperative chemotherapy. The CDR3 coding sequence is TGCAGTGCTAGAACTAGCGGCCAAAACCCGGAGACCCAGTACTTC. It translates to CSARTSGQNPETQYF.